This TCR beta chain derives from a study of T cells after yellow fever vaccination. General study points: Reappearance after the booster was seen for most primary-vaccination clones, at more than 95% CD4 and around 90% CD8. Bulk-population clonotypes that are abundant could appear as contaminants in FACS-sorted repertoires.

As for this clonotype: What it binds is not known.

TCR cDNA, made by 5'RACE template switching, carried an added universal primer site and UMIs. TCRdb used MiXCR to reprocess the 5' RACE reads, holding one entry per CDR3 protein. In the table there are roughly 330,000 distinct CDR3 sequences, around 7% of which are singletons. The sequence was collected from a man younger than 35 who received the YFV17D yellow fever vaccine. Sequenced here: PBMCs, sampled roughly 47 days after the first yellow fever vaccination.

The CDR3 region is CASSTTYNEQFF. Here the CDR3 DNA reads TGTGCCAGCAGTACGACCTACAATGAGCAGTTCTTC. The chain couples TRBV6-5 to TRBJ2-1; no clear D gene. The CDR3 totals 12 residues. The germline CDR1 and CDR2 sequences are MNHEY and SVGAGI. Trimming left V 5 bases short and J 2 bases short, with 4 bases between.